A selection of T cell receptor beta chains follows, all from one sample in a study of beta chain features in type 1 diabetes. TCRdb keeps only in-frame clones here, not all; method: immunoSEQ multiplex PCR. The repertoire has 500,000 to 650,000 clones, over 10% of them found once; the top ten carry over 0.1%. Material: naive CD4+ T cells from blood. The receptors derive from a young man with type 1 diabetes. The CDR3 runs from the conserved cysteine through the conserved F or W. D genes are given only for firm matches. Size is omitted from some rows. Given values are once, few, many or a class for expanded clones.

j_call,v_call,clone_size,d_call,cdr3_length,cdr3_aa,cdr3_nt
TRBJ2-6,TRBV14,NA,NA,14,CASSQGSPPKGLTF,TGTGCCAGCAGCCAAGGGAGCCCTCCCAAGGGCCTGACTTTC
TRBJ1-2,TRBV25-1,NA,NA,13,CASSELGGYGYTF,TGTGCCAGCAGTGAACTAGGGGGTTATGGCTACACCTTC
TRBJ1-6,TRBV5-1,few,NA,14,CASSLGQRNSPLHF,TGCGCCAGCAGCTTAGGGCAGCGGAATTCACCCCTCCACTTT
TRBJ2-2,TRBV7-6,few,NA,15,CASSLVQGRTGELFF,TGTGCCAGCAGCTTAGTTCAGGGAAGGACCGGGGAGCTGTTTTTT
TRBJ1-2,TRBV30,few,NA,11,CAWSGTNGYTF,TGTGCCTGGTCCGGGACGAATGGCTACACCTTC
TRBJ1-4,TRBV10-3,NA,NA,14,CAISVDGSNEKLFF,TGTGCCATCAGTGTCGACGGCTCTAATGAAAAACTGTTTTTT
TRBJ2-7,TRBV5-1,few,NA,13,CASSLDTYYEQYF,TGCGCCAGCAGCTTGGACACTTACTACGAGCAGTACTTC
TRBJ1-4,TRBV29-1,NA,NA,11,CSALSGEKLFF,TGCAGCGCTCTTTCCGGTGAAAAACTGTTTTTT
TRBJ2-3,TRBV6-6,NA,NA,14,CASSYSGSTDTQYF,TGTGCCAGCAGTTACTCGGGGAGCACAGATACGCAGTATTTT
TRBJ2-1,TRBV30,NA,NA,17,CAWSVSPRESSYNEQFF,TGTGCCTGGAGTGTAAGCCCCCGGGAGAGCTCCTACAATGAGCAGTTCTTC
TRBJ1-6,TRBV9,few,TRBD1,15,CASSGTSGGGSPLHF,TGTGCCAGCAGCGGGACCTCAGGGGGCGGCTCACCCCTCCACTTT
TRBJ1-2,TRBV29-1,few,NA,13,CSAQSGRGYGYTF,TGCAGCGCCCAATCCGGCCGGGGGTATGGCTACACCTTC
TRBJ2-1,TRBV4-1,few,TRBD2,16,CASSPLAGEIGDEQFF,TGCGCCAGCAGCCCACTAGCGGGGGAGATTGGGGATGAGCAGTTCTTC
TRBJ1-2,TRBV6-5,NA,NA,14,CASSYGHANYGYTF,TGTGCCAGCAGTTACGGCCATGCCAACTATGGCTACACCTTC
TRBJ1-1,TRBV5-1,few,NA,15,CASSWRTGMNTEAFF,TGCGCCAGCAGCTGGAGGACGGGAATGAACACTGAAGCTTTCTTT
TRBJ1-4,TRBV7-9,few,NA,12,CASSPLVEKLFF,TGTGCCAGCAGCCCCCTCGTTGAAAAACTGTTTTTT
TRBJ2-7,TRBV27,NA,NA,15,CASMMSVLSSYEQYF,TGTGCCAGCATGATGAGCGTTCTCAGCTCCTACGAGCAGTACTTC
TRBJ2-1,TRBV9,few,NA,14,CASIRDQHSGEQFF,TGTGCCAGCATCCGGGACCAACATTCGGGTGAGCAGTTCTTC
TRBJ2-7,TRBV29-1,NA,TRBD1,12,CSVVDRTYEQYF,TGCAGCGTTGTGGACAGGACCTACGAGCAGTACTTC
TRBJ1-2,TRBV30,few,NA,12,CASQGEAYGYTF,TGTGCTTCCCAGGGTGAGGCCTATGGCTACACCTTC
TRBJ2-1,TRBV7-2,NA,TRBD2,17,CASSRTSGGAPNNEQFF,TGTGCCAGCAGCCGGACTAGCGGGGGGGCCCCGAACAATGAGCAGTTCTTC
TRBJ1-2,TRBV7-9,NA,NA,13,CASSLAGSYGYTF,TGTGCCAGCAGCTTAGCGGGTTCCTATGGCTACACCTTC